The rows below give T cell receptor beta chains drawn from one sample of a study of cytotoxic CD8 clonotypes in ibrutinib-treated CLL. TCRdb's copy holds only in-frame clones and misses some; the assay was immunoSEQ multiplex PCR. The sample comprises approximately 100,000 clones, approximately 56% of which are singletons, and 37% rests with the top ten. Sequences were derived from PBMCs, sampled after 24 months of ibrutinib treatment. These receptor sequences come from a human donor with chronic lymphocytic leukemia. Both conserved end residues are part of each CDR3. D genes are given only for firm matches. Clone sizes are given selectively: once, few, many, or a class where the clone is expanded.

>few|TRBJ1-3|.|TRBV30
CAWSVRGNTIYF
TGTGCCTGGAGTGTAAGGGGAAACACCATATATTTT
>.|TRBJ1-1|.|TRBV5-6
CASSLVARGTEAFF
TGTGCCAGCAGCTTGGTCGCCAGAGGCACTGAAGCTTTCTTT
>.|TRBJ1-2|.|TRBV28
CASRTQGRTNYGYTF
TGTGCCAGCAGGACCCAGGGGAGGACAAACTATGGCTACACCTTC
>.|TRBJ2-5|TRBD2|TRBV29-1
CSVTSPSGGYQETQYF
TGCAGCGTTACGTCGCCTAGCGGGGGGTACCAAGAGACCCAGTACTTC
>once|TRBJ2-1|.|TRBV6-5
CASSSLIMGDEQFF
TGTGCCAGCAGTTCCCTAATCATGGGGGATGAGCAGTTCTTC
>.|TRBJ1-3|.|TRBV30
CAWRFRSGNTIYF
TGTGCCTGGAGATTTAGGTCTGGAAACACCATATATTTT
>.|TRBJ2-1|TRBD1|TRBV5-1
CATAKESGVPTAGTEKTNEQFF
TGCGCCACCGCGAAGGAGAGTGGGGTACCTACCGCCGGGACAGAAAAAACGAATGAGCAGTTCTTC
>.|TRBJ1-1|.|TRBV6-6
CASSSGLRVKDTEAFF
TGTGCCAGCAGTTCGGGACTGAGGGTGAAGGACACTGAAGCTTTCTTT
>.|TRBJ1-6|TRBD1|TRBV9
CASSRGQGAGNSPLHF
TGTGCCAGCAGTAGGGGACAGGGGGCAGGTAATTCACCCCTCCACTTT
>.|TRBJ2-7|TRBD1|TRBV6-1
CASRQGNSAYEQYF
TGTGCCAGCAGACAGGGGAACAGCGCCTACGAGCAGTACTTC
>.|TRBJ2-1|.|TRBV30
CAWSPGGQKTYNEQFF
TGTGCCTGGAGCCCCGGTGGTCAGAAGACCTACAATGAGCAGTTCTTC
>.|TRBJ2-7|TRBD2|TRBV11-3
CASSSGLGVGNEQYF
TGTGCCAGCAGCTCGGGACTAGGGGTAGGGAACGAGCAGTACTTC
>few|TRBJ2-5|TRBD1|TRBV5-4
CASSSRGRRETQYF
TGTGCCAGCAGCTCCAGGGGGCGCCGAGAGACCCAGTACTTC
>.|TRBJ2-1|TRBD2|TRBV5-1
CASSLVPSGGNNEQFF
TGCGCCAGCAGCTTGGTCCCTAGCGGGGGTAATAATGAGCAGTTCTTC
>.|TRBJ2-2|.|TRBV5-1
CASSSGQRTGELFF
TGCGCCAGCAGCAGCGGACAGAGGACCGGGGAGCTGTTTTTT
>.|TRBJ2-1|TRBD2|TRBV9
CASSLRGAYNEQFF
TGTGCCAGCAGCCTACGGGGGGCCTACAATGAGCAGTTCTTC
>.|TRBJ2-6|.|TRBV29-1
CSVDLNSEVSGANVLTF
TGCAGCGTTGATCTTAACAGCGAAGTCTCTGGGGCCAACGTCCTGACTTTC
>.|TRBJ1-2|.|TRBV14
CASSRTGQGYTF
TGTGCCAGCAGCCGAACAGGGCAGGGCTACACCTTC
>many|TRBJ1-6|.|TRBV19
CASSTVNNSPLHF
TGTGCCAGTAGTACTGTGAATAATTCACCCCTCCACTTT
>many|TRBJ2-2|TRBD1|TRBV4-2
CASSQARQGNTGELFF
TGTGCCAGCAGCCAAGCTCGACAGGGTAACACCGGGGAGCTGTTTTTT
>.|TRBJ2-7|.|TRBV5-6
CASSLARGLGYEQYF
TGTGCCAGCAGCTTGGCCAGAGGGCTTGGCTACGAGCAGTACTTC
>.|TRBJ2-3|TRBD2|TRBV5-1
CASSLGMAGGVDTQYF
TGCGCCAGCAGCTTGGGAATGGCGGGGGGCGTAGATACGCAGTATTTT
>.|TRBJ1-1|.|TRBV5-6
CASSLVQSVPEAFF
TGTGCCAGCAGCTTGGTTCAGTCCGTCCCTGAAGCTTTCTTT
>few|TRBJ2-7|.|TRBV7-9
CASTERSIYEQYF
TGTGCCAGCACCGAGAGATCGATCTACGAGCAGTACTTC
>.|TRBJ2-7|.|TRBV6-4
CASARFWAREVEQYF
TGTGCCAGCGCCAGATTCTGGGCCAGGGAAGTCGAGCAGTACTTC
>few|TRBJ1-3|.|TRBV6-5
CASRTAGNTIYF
TGTGCCAGCAGGACCGCTGGAAACACCATATATTTT
>once|TRBJ1-6|TRBD1|TRBV5-1
CASSPTTGSSYNSPLHF
TGCGCCAGCAGCCCCACGACAGGGAGCTCCTATAATTCACCCCTCCACTTT
>.|TRBJ2-2|.|TRBV6-5
CASTAVRKNTGELFF
TGTGCCAGCACCGCTGTCAGAAAGAACACCGGGGAGCTGTTTTTT
>.|TRBJ2-1|.|TRBV18
CASSPGAEQFF
TGTGCCAGCTCACCAGGTGCTGAGCAGTTCTTC
>.|TRBJ1-1|.|TRBV29-1
CSVAQGKGTEAFF
TGCAGCGTTGCCCAGGGAAAGGGTACTGAAGCTTTCTTT
>.|TRBJ2-3|TRBD2|TRBV5-1
CASSLELRGSTDTQYF
TGCGCCAGCAGCTTGGAGTTGCGGGGGAGCACAGATACGCAGTATTTT
>few|TRBJ1-1|.|TRBV30
CAFEGGNTEAFF
TGTGCCTTCGAGGGGGGGAACACTGAAGCTTTCTTT
>.|TRBJ1-1|.|TRBV5-1
CASSLLGQGWSNTEAFF
TGCGCCAGCAGCTTGCTGGGCCAGGGGTGGTCAAACACTGAAGCTTTCTTT
>.|TRBJ1-1|TRBD1|TRBV30
CAWKGQVHTEAFF
TGTGCCTGGAAGGGACAGGTACACACTGAAGCTTTCTTT
>.|TRBJ1-3|.|TRBV13
CASSAKTVSGNTIYF
TGTGCCAGCAGCGCAAAGACAGTCTCTGGAAACACCATATATTTT
>.|TRBJ2-3|.|TRBV5-1
CASSLEGPADTQYF
TGCGCCAGCAGCTTGGAGGGGCCTGCAGATACGCAGTATTTT
>once|TRBJ2-7|TRBD1|TRBV15
CATSTRDRDLHEQYF
TGTGCCACCAGCACCCGGGACAGGGATCTCCACGAGCAGTACTTC
>.|TRBJ2-7|.|TRBV1
CTSSQVPQVTYEQYF
TGCACCAGCAGCCAAGTCCCACAGGTGACCTACGAGCAGTACTTC
>.|TRBJ1-5|.|TRBV6-6
CASSRDRDQPQHF
TGTGCCAGCAGCAGGGATAGGGATCAGCCCCAGCATTTT
>few|TRBJ2-7|TRBD2|TRBV6-5
CASSHQAGGFYEQYF
TGTGCCAGCAGTCACCAGGCGGGGGGGTTCTACGAGCAGTACTTC
>few|TRBJ2-1|.|TRBV6-5
CASITDNEQFF
TGTGCCAGCATCACAGACAATGAGCAGTTCTTC
>many|TRBJ2-7|TRBD1|TRBV6-5
CAAGTGQVYEQYF
TGTGCCGCGGGAACGGGACAGGTGTACGAGCAGTACTTC
>.|TRBJ1-1|.|TRBV6-6
CASRRHLNTEAFF
TGTGCCAGCAGGAGACACCTGAACACTGAAGCTTTCTTT
>.|TRBJ1-2|.|TRBV18
CASSPTDNYGYTF
TGTGCCAGCTCACCCACTGATAACTATGGCTACACCTTC
>.|TRBJ2-2|TRBD1|TRBV29-1
CSAGDRGTGELFF
TGCAGCGCGGGGGACAGGGGCACCGGGGAGCTGTTTTTT
>once|TRBJ2-1|TRBD1|TRBV5-1
CASSLTGGVEDEQFF
TGCGCCAGCAGTTTGACAGGGGGGGTCGAGGATGAGCAGTTCTTC
>many|TRBJ2-7|.|TRBV7-9
CASSDSLGEQYF
TGTGCCAGCAGCGATTCCCTGGGGGAGCAGTACTTC
>.|TRBJ2-7|.|TRBV29-1
CSVWQGYEQYF
TGCAGCGTTTGGCAGGGCTACGAGCAGTACTTC
>few|TRBJ1-2|TRBD1|TRBV6-6
CASSYPRKQGDYGYTF
TGTGCCAGCAGTTACCCTAGAAAACAGGGGGACTATGGCTACACCTTC
>.|TRBJ2-7|TRBD2|TRBV4-3
CASRVGLETNEQYF
TGCGCCAGCAGGGTGGGACTAGAAACTAACGAGCAGTACTTC